The 14 T cell receptor beta chains presented below share a single source sample, sequenced in a study of shared clonotypes between healthy human individuals. Terminally differentiated effector memory CD45RA+ cells were excluded from the naive CD8 cells, which were CD45RO-negative and positively selected for CCR7. The table came from immunoSEQ multiplex PCR; TCRdb's copy has only in-frame clones and leaves some out. Among nearly 2 million clones, approximately 95% were seen once, and the ten largest hold approximately 1.2%. The sequencing sample was made of naive CD8+ T cells sorted from blood. Source of these receptors: a young man in good health.

This chain connects TRBV5-8 to TRBJ2-3; D gene uncertain. V lost 0 bases to trimming and J lost 0 bases, with 11 bases between them. The germline CDR1 and CDR2 sequences are SGHTS and YDEGEE. This CDR3 spans 16 amino acids. The CDR3 DNA reads TGTGCCAGCAGCTTGGGTGTAGGGCCTAGCACAGATACGCAGTATTTT. Protein: CASSLGVGPSTDTQYF.

The chain joins TRBV7-6 to TRBJ2-1; D not resolved. The CDR3 runs to 15 residues. Trimming cost V 1 base and J 6 bases, with 13 bases left between them. Germline lookup yields CDR1 SGHVS and CDR2 FNYEAQ. The CDR3 is CASSLDYGSRNEQFF. CDR3 DNA: TGTGCCAGCAGCTTAGATTACGGGTCCCGCAATGAGCAGTTCTTC.

V and J are TRBV11-2 and TRBJ2-7, with a possible D match to TRBD2 (6 bases). V dropped 4 bases and J dropped 2 bases, with 12 bases sitting between them. CDR1 SGHAT and CDR2 FQNNGV come from the germline V gene. This CDR3 is built from 14 residues. This chain's CDR3 is CASSWERVPYEQYF. For the CDR3, the DNA is TGTGCCAGCAGCTGGGAGCGGGTACCCTACGAGCAGTACTTC.

Comments on this clone: Given a much more abundant clone one base away, this may be a read error. Other DNA sequences within the sample encode an identical CDR3. The V call is TRBV9, the J call TRBJ1-1; D is undetermined. The germline V gene has CDR1 SGDLS and CDR2 YYNGEE. V dropped 0 bases and J dropped 0 bases, with 3 bases sitting between them. The CDR3 has 13 residues. This CDR3 is CASSVVVNTEAFF. Here the CDR3 DNA reads TGTGCCAGCAGCGTAGTGGTGAACACTGAAGCTTTCTTT.

Note on this clone: One end of the junction fails to match germline, which may point to a read error. The chain recombines TRBV20-1 with TRBJ2-1, with D perhaps matching TRBD1 (5 bases). Germline V gene lookup returns CDR1 DFQATT and CDR2 SNEGSKA (reference sequence). CDR3 length: 11 amino acids. The CDR3 reads CSAKLQDTTIF. The CDR3, as DNA: TGCAGTGCAAAGCTGCAGGACACCACAATCTTC.

The CDR3 DNA follows: TGTGCCAGCAGTTGGGGGGAGATGATAGGCGAGCAGTACTTC. This gives the protein CASSWGEMIGEQYF. The gene calls are TRBV6-5 and TRBJ2-7; perhaps TRBD2 as D (6 bases). Germline loops: CDR1 MNHEY, CDR2 SVGAGI. CDR3 size: 14 residues. The V end was cut by 4 bases, the J end by 6 bases, with 16 bases between.

This clone occurred a few times. The rearrangement uses TRBV6-5 and TRBJ1-5; 7 bases map to TRBD1. V lost 6 bases, J lost 5 bases, and 10 bases stayed unmatched. Germline CDR1 reads MNHEY; CDR2 reads SVGAGI. This CDR3 is built from 15 residues. The CDR3 DNA sequence: TGTGCCAGCAGCGAGACAGGGCCCGGGGATCAGCCCCAGCATTTT. It yields the protein CASSETGPGDQPQHF.

The J gene is TRBJ2-7, the V gene TRBV30; 7 bases agree with TRBD1. In germline, CDR1 is GTSNPN, CDR2 SVGIG (reference sequence). The V segment lost 0 bases and the J segment 3 bases; nucleotides outside the gene matches: 8. The CDR3 consists of 15 residues. CDR3 nucleotide sequence: TGTGCCTGGAGTGTCTTCTCGGGACAGTTCTACGAGCAGTACTTC. Its protein product is CAWSVFSGQFYEQYF.

The chain recombines TRBV5-4 with TRBJ1-2, with D perhaps matching TRBD1 (6 bases). V gave up 0 bases and J gave up 4 bases, with 19 bases separating them. The germline gives CDR1 SGHNT, CDR2 YYREEE (reference sequence). This CDR3 has 17 residues. The chain's CDR3 is CASSLDLGRGEGYGYTF. The DNA of the CDR3 is TGTGCCAGCAGCTTGGATCTGGGCAGGGGCGAAGGCTATGGCTACACCTTC.

The V gene is TRBV14, the J gene TRBJ2-2; TRBD2 matches at 16 bases. With V trimmed by 4 bases and J by 6 bases, 11 bases remained unmatched. This CDR3 comprises 19 residues. Germline CDR1 reads SGHDN; CDR2 reads FVKESK. CDR3 residues: CASSLGLAGGPRFAGELFF. As DNA, the CDR3 is TGTGCCAGCAGCCTGGGACTAGCGGGAGGGCCAAGGTTTGCCGGGGAGCTGTTTTTT.

The genes are TRBV5-8 and TRBJ2-2; D unclear. The CDR3 is 15 residues long. The germline gives CDR1 SGHTS, CDR2 YDEGEE. Trimming left V 3 bases short and J 0 bases short, with 9 bases between. The CDR3 DNA is TGTGCCAGCAGCTCGGACGGCGCGAACACCGGGGAGCTGTTTTTT. Its protein product is CASSSDGANTGELFF.

This chain connects TRBV6-1 to TRBJ2-7; 7 nucleotides match TRBD2. The germline V gene encodes CDR1 MNHNS and CDR2 SASEGT. V dropped 1 base and J dropped 1; count of bases not matched to a gene: 4. The CDR3 covers 15 residues. CDR3 region: CASSEERDASYEQYF. DNA of the CDR3: TGTGCCAGCAGTGAAGAGCGGGATGCATCCTACGAGCAGTACTTC.

The chain combines TRBV28 with TRBJ2-2; tentative D call: TRBD1 (5 bases). This CDR3 contains 15 residues. With 1 base removed from V and 5 bases from J, the gap between germline ends came to 11 bases. The germline V gene has CDR1 MDHEN and CDR2 SYDVKM. CDR3 DNA sequence: TGTGCCAGCAGTTTATTAAGTCGACAGACCGGGGAGCTGTTTTTT. Protein product: CASSLLSRQTGELFF.

The DNA of the CDR3 is TGTAGTAGTCAAGAATCTTACACCGGGGAGCTGTTTTTT. Protein: CSSQESYTGELFF. This rearrangement joins TRBV19 to TRBJ2-2; no definite D call. The CDR3 contains 13 residues. Per germline, CDR1 LNHDA and CDR2 SQIVND (reference sequence).